This is a list of T cell receptor beta chains from one sample in a study of blood T cells in healthy people across ages. TCRdb reprocessed the 5' RACE reads via MiXCR and lists one record per CDR3 protein. The data hold about 1.8 million distinct CDR3 sequences, with around half observed a single time. The sequenced sample consisted of blood. The receptors originated from a woman between 35 and 50 years old in good health. CDR3s include the opening cysteine and the closing phenylalanine or tryptophan. The D gene is left open where the match is weak. Only part of the rows carry a size: once, few, many, or a class if the clone is expanded.

size: few; V: TRBV25-1; D: NA; J: TRBJ2-5; CDR3: CASSAKTRQETQYF; DNA: TGTGCCAGCAGTGCCAAGACTAGACAAGAGACCCAGTACTTC
size: NA; V: TRBV29-1; D: NA; J: TRBJ1-1; CDR3: CSVDGEQGRINTEAFF; DNA: TGCAGCGTTGACGGAGAACAGGGAAGGATCAACACTGAAGCTTTCTTT
size: NA; V: TRBV20-1; D: NA; J: TRBJ1-5; CDR3: CSAMGQGQQPQHF; DNA: TGCAGTGCTATGGGTCAGGGGCAGCAGCCCCAGCATTTT
size: NA; V: TRBV29-1; D: NA; J: TRBJ2-7; CDR3: CSVEWGPGALDEQYF; DNA: TGCAGCGTTGAATGGGGCCCGGGGGCCCTCGACGAGCAGTACTTC
size: NA; V: TRBV7-6; D: TRBD1; J: TRBJ1-6; CDR3: CASSLAEDRGGSPLHF; DNA: TGTGCCAGCAGCTTAGCGGAGGACAGGGGAGGTTCACCCCTCCACTTT
size: few; V: TRBV4-3; D: TRBD2; J: TRBJ2-1; CDR3: CASSQDRRGGGNEQFF; DNA: TGCGCCAGCAGCCAAGATAGGCGGGGGGGCGGGAATGAGCAGTTCTTC
size: few; V: TRBV12-3/TRBV12-4; D: TRBD1; J: TRBJ2-5; CDR3: CASSLKTGTEHQETQYF; DNA: TGTGCCAGCAGTTTAAAAACCGGGACAGAGCACCAAGAGACCCAGTACTTC
size: NA; V: TRBV7-9; D: TRBD1; J: TRBJ1-2; CDR3: CASTGTQGADYGYTF; DNA: TGTGCCAGCACCGGAACTCAGGGGGCCGACTATGGCTACACCTTC
size: few; V: TRBV20-1; D: TRBD1; J: TRBJ2-3; CDR3: CSARTQTGLTDTQYF; DNA: TGCAGTGCTAGGACCCAGACAGGGCTCACAGATACGCAGTATTTT
size: NA; V: TRBV6-5; D: NA; J: TRBJ2-5; CDR3: CASSSRGIFQETQYF; DNA: TGTGCCAGCAGTTCGAGGGGCATTTTCCAAGAGACCCAGTACTTC
size: NA; V: TRBV7-9; D: TRBD2; J: TRBJ2-1; CDR3: CASSLGSGGPGDEQFF; DNA: TGTGCCAGCAGCTTGGGTAGCGGGGGTCCGGGGGATGAGCAGTTCTTC
size: NA; V: TRBV29-1; D: NA; J: TRBJ1-1; CDR3: CSVGQYNTEAFF; DNA: TGCAGCGTTGGACAGTATAACACTGAAGCTTTCTTT
size: NA; V: TRBV2; D: NA; J: TRBJ2-2; CDR3: CASSQRVQFTGELFF; DNA: TGTGCCAGCAGCCAACGGGTCCAGTTCACCGGGGAGCTGTTTTTT
size: NA; V: TRBV5-5; D: TRBD1; J: TRBJ1-2; CDR3: CASSGGQLYGYTF; DNA: TGTGCCAGCAGCGGGGGACAGCTCTACGGCTACACCTTC
size: NA; V: TRBV20-1; D: NA; J: TRBJ1-5; CDR3: CSAGDSGGGRSNQPQHF; DNA: TGCAGTGCTGGAGATAGCGGGGGCGGTCGGAGCAATCAGCCCCAGCATTTT
size: NA; V: TRBV18; D: NA; J: TRBJ1-1; CDR3: CASSPSDSGGTEAFF; DNA: TGTGCCAGCTCACCGAGTGACTCTGGTGGCACTGAAGCTTTCTTT
size: once; V: TRBV5-6; D: NA; J: TRBJ1-4; CDR3: CASSYPRETNEKLFF; DNA: TGTGCCAGCAGCTACCCCAGGGAGACTAATGAAAAACTGTTTTTT
size: NA; V: TRBV2; D: NA; J: TRBJ2-7; CDR3: CASKGSEGPYEQYF; DNA: TGTGCCAGCAAGGGGTCAGAAGGCCCCTACGAGCAGTACTTC
size: NA; V: TRBV20-1; D: TRBD2; J: TRBJ2-1; CDR3: CSAKVLAGGSNEQFF; DNA: TGCAGTGCTAAAGTACTAGCGGGGGGGTCCAATGAGCAGTTCTTC
size: few; V: TRBV18; D: TRBD1; J: TRBJ1-2; CDR3: CASSPYGTVGYGYTF; DNA: TGTGCCAGCTCACCCTACGGGACAGTTGGCTATGGCTACACCTTC
size: NA; V: TRBV28; D: NA; J: TRBJ1-1; CDR3: CASSRLPSTGGMRAFF; DNA: TGTGCCAGCAGTCGCCTACCTTCGACAGGAGGCATGCGAGCTTTCTTT
size: few; V: TRBV28; D: NA; J: TRBJ2-1; CDR3: CASLRVDEQFF; DNA: TGTGCCAGCTTGCGGGTTGATGAGCAGTTCTTC
size: few; V: TRBV29-1; D: TRBD1; J: TRBJ1-2; CDR3: CSVGQGARGYTF; DNA: TGCAGCGTGGGACAGGGGGCTAGGGGCTACACCTTC
size: NA; V: TRBV6-5; D: NA; J: TRBJ2-7; CDR3: CATKGRAGLSYEQYF; DNA: TGTGCCACCAAAGGTCGGGCAGGGCTCTCCTACGAGCAGTACTTC
size: NA; V: TRBV12-3/TRBV12-4; D: TRBD2; J: TRBJ2-3; CDR3: CASRALAGITDTQYF; DNA: TGTGCCAGCAGAGCTCTAGCGGGAATCACAGATACGCAGTATTTT
size: NA; V: TRBV28; D: TRBD1; J: TRBJ2-4; CDR3: CASRGQGINIQYF; DNA: TGTGCCAGCAGAGGACAGGGGATAAACATTCAGTACTTC
size: few; V: TRBV7-2; D: TRBD1; J: TRBJ2-3; CDR3: CASTLRDRADTQYF; DNA: TGTGCCAGCACCTTACGGGACAGGGCTGATACGCAGTATTTT
size: few; V: TRBV12-3/TRBV12-4; D: NA; J: TRBJ2-5; CDR3: CASSIKGTQYF; DNA: TGTGCCAGCAGCATAAAAGGGACCCAGTACTTC
size: NA; V: TRBV7-6; D: NA; J: TRBJ1-6; CDR3: CASSFSRDNSPLHF; DNA: TGTGCCAGCAGCTTCTCCAGAGATAATTCACCCCTCCACTTT
size: NA; V: TRBV6-2/TRBV6-3; D: NA; J: TRBJ1-2; CDR3: CASSYLVEPDGYTF; DNA: TGTGCCAGCAGTTACCTCGTAGAGCCGGATGGCTACACCTTC
size: NA; V: TRBV12-3/TRBV12-4; D: TRBD1; J: TRBJ2-7; CDR3: CASQSTGGGGSGFYEQYF; DNA: TGTGCCAGCCAATCAACAGGGGGCGGAGGATCGGGGTTCTACGAGCAGTACTTC
size: NA; V: TRBV7-2; D: NA; J: TRBJ2-6; CDR3: CASSLAHGANVLTF; DNA: TGTGCCAGCAGCTTAGCGCACGGGGCCAACGTCCTGACTTTC
size: once; V: TRBV20-1; D: NA; J: TRBJ1-1; CDR3: CSARQTPSPNTEAFF; DNA: TGCAGTGCTAGGCAAACCCCAAGCCCCAACACTGAAGCTTTCTTT
size: few; V: TRBV20-1; D: NA; J: TRBJ2-7; CDR3: CSARGGSEQYF; DNA: TGCAGTGCTAGGGGTGGGAGCGAGCAGTACTTC
size: few; V: TRBV7-2; D: NA; J: TRBJ2-6; CDR3: CASSLVLSGANVLTF; DNA: TGTGCCAGCAGCTTAGTCCTGTCTGGGGCCAACGTCCTGACTTTC
size: NA; V: TRBV15; D: NA; J: TRBJ2-5; CDR3: CATSRRFGDQETQYF; DNA: TGTGCCACCAGCAGGCGCTTCGGGGACCAAGAGACCCAGTACTTC
size: NA; V: TRBV12-3/TRBV12-4; D: NA; J: TRBJ2-2; CDR3: CASTLLGSSITGELFF; DNA: TGTGCCAGCACCCTTTTGGGCAGTTCCATCACCGGGGAGCTGTTTTTT
size: NA; V: TRBV28; D: NA; J: TRBJ1-2; CDR3: CASSSGTRNSYGYTF; DNA: TGTGCCAGCAGCTCCGGGACAAGAAATTCCTATGGCTACACCTTC
size: NA; V: TRBV4-2; D: NA; J: TRBJ1-1; CDR3: CASSQDSGRSTEAFF; DNA: TGTGCCAGCAGCCAAGATTCGGGGCGGAGCACTGAAGCTTTCTTT
size: NA; V: TRBV11-2; D: NA; J: TRBJ1-2; CDR3: CASSSRTDTYGYTF; DNA: TGTGCCAGCAGCTCTCGGACCGATACCTATGGCTACACCTTC
size: few; V: TRBV5-1; D: NA; J: TRBJ2-1; CDR3: CASSSGARNEQFF; DNA: TGCGCCAGCAGCTCAGGGGCTCGGAATGAGCAGTTCTTC
size: NA; V: TRBV11-3; D: TRBD1; J: TRBJ2-5; CDR3: CASSLGVTRQGAAETQYF; DNA: TGTGCCAGCAGCTTAGGGGTCACTAGACAGGGGGCCGCTGAGACCCAGTACTTC
size: few; V: TRBV7-9; D: NA; J: TRBJ2-5; CDR3: CASSKGLQETQYF; DNA: TGTGCCAGCAGCAAGGGCCTCCAAGAGACCCAGTACTTC
size: few; V: TRBV20-1; D: TRBD1; J: TRBJ2-7; CDR3: CSAIAGTDEQYF; DNA: TGCAGTGCTATAGCCGGGACAGATGAGCAGTACTTC
size: NA; V: TRBV4-2; D: TRBD2; J: TRBJ2-1; CDR3: CASSQVSSGGYNGEQFF; DNA: TGTGCCAGCAGCCAAGTGAGTAGCGGGGGGTATAACGGTGAGCAGTTCTTC
size: NA; V: TRBV25-1; D: NA; J: TRBJ2-4; CDR3: CASSGTGPVPYF; DNA: TGTGCCAGCAGTGGTACAGGGCCGGTCCCGTACTTC
size: NA; V: TRBV4-3; D: NA; J: TRBJ2-3; CDR3: CASSQNGGTSTDTQYF; DNA: TGCGCCAGCAGCCAAAATGGGGGAACTAGCACAGATACGCAGTATTTT
size: NA; V: TRBV25-1; D: NA; J: TRBJ1-6; CDR3: CASSDQGSNSPLHF; DNA: TGTGCCAGCAGTGATCAGGGAAGCAATTCACCCCTCCACTTT
size: NA; V: TRBV6-4; D: NA; J: TRBJ1-6; CDR3: CASSDLPNSPLHF; DNA: TGTGCCAGCAGTGACCTCCCCAATTCACCCCTCCACTTT
size: few; V: TRBV10-3; D: NA; J: TRBJ2-4; CDR3: CAISESGGLVENIQYF; DNA: TGTGCCATCAGTGAGTCGGGGGGGCTGGTAGAAAACATTCAGTACTTC
size: few; V: TRBV9; D: NA; J: TRBJ2-3; CDR3: CASSVGPIAALGTDTQYF; DNA: TGTGCCAGCAGCGTCGGCCCTATAGCAGCGCTGGGCACAGATACGCAGTATTTT